The 18 T cell receptor beta chains below were found in one sample sequenced in a study of cytomegalovirus exposure and HLA in healthy donors. The PCR contained 60 Vbeta and 13 Jbeta primers. Method: immunoSEQ multiplex PCR; TCRdb's copy keeps in-frame clones and lacks some. The repertoire consists of about 140,000 clones, with 68% occurring once and the leading ten covering more than 4%. Sample: PBMCs. These receptors were obtained from a man aged 60 to 75 in good health and CMV-seronegative.

V is TRBV5-1 and J is TRBJ2-1; TRBD1 aligns across 9 bases. The germline CDR1 and CDR2 sequences are SGHRS and YFSETQ. CDR3 length: 15 residues. Germline trimming cut 2 bases from V and 2 bases from J; bases unmatched to any gene: 2. Here the CDR3 reads CASSFTGGPYNEQFF. The CDR3 coding sequence is TGCGCCAGCAGCTTTACAGGGGGCCCCTACAATGAGCAGTTCTTC. The full variable domain, its missing parts supplied by reference TRBV5-1 and TRBJ2-1, is KAGVTQTPRYLIKTRGQQVTLSCSPISGHRSVSWYQQTPGQGLQFLFEYFSETQRNKGNFPGRFSGRQFSNSRSEMNVSTLELGDSALYLCASSFTGGPYNEQFFGPGTRLTVL.

The chain couples TRBV5-1 to TRBJ1-2; 9 bases match TRBD1. J gave up 0 bases and V 4 bases, and 10 bases lay outside the gene matches. Germline CDR1 is SGHRS and CDR2 is YFSETQ. The CDR3 totals 17 residues. The CDR3 DNA is TGCGCCAGCAGCCCGAAGGACAGGGGTGAGGCTAACTATGGCTACACCTTC. Translation gives CASSPKDRGEANYGYTF.

The rearrangement links TRBV7-2 to TRBJ2-6; weak D call: TRBD2 (5 bases). Trimming stripped 1 base from V and 2 bases from J, with 15 bases between. Germline values: CDR1 SGHTA, CDR2 FQGNSA. This CDR3 spans 18 amino acids. CDR3 coding DNA: TGTGCCAGCAGCTTAGACGGGGTTAACCGCCCTGGGGCCAACGTCCTGACTTTC. Protein product: CASSLDGVNRPGANVLTF. The entire variable domain, with the rest obtained from reference TRBV7-2 and TRBJ2-6, is as follows: GAGVSQSPSNKVTEKGKDVELRCDPISGHTALYWYRQSLGQGLEFLIYFQGNSAPDKSGLPSDRFSAERTGGSVSTLTIQRTQQEDSAVYLCASSLDGVNRPGANVLTFGAGSRLTVL.

This clone has only a few counts. This chain uses TRBV30 with TRBJ2-7, with 7 positions matching TRBD2. The CDR3 is 13 amino acids. Germline assignment: CDR1 GTSNPN and CDR2 SVGIG (reference sequence). V dropped 0 bases and J dropped 5; count of bases not matched to a gene: 4. CDR3 coding DNA: TGTGCCTGGAGTGTAGGCGGGAGAGACGAGCAGTACTTC. Protein product: CAWSVGGRDEQYF.

The rearrangement links TRBV7-2 to TRBJ2-2; tentatively, D is TRBD2 (6 bases). CDR3 length equals 13 residues. Germline CDR1 and CDR2: SGHTA and FQGNSA. Trimming left V 5 bases short and J 4 bases short, with 8 bases between. CDR3 sequence reads: CASSLGGTGELFF. CDR3 bases: TGTGCCAGCAGCCTCGGGGGCACCGGGGAGCTGTTTTTT.

This clone came up a few times. The rearrangement links TRBV28 to TRBJ2-3, with D unclear. The length of the CDR3 is 14 residues. Germline assignment: CDR1 MDHEN and CDR2 SYDVKM. The V end was cut by 3 bases, the J end by 1 base, with 8 bases between. CDR3 nucleotides: TGTGCCAGCAGTTTTCTTTCGGGCACAGATACGCAGTATTTT. Its protein is CASSFLSGTDTQYF.

In this sample, this clone turned up once. The chain combines TRBV11-2 with TRBJ2-1, with TRBD1 matching 9 bases. The CDR3 covers 15 residues. V dropped 6 bases and J dropped 8; count of bases not matched to a gene: 11. Germline assignment: CDR1 SGHAT and CDR2 FQNNGV. The CDR3 spells CASRHPGQGIDEQFF. The CDR3 bases are TGTGCCAGCAGACATCCGGGACAGGGCATCGATGAGCAGTTCTTC.

This clone was found a few times. This rearrangement joins TRBV30 to TRBJ2-7, with a weak D call TRBD2 (6 bases). CDR3 length: 14 amino acids. Germline CDR1 is GTSNPN and CDR2 is SVGIG (reference sequence). Trimming stripped 7 bases from V and 2 bases from J, with 18 bases between. CDR3 protein: CASIPGTATYEQYF. As DNA, the CDR3 is TGTGCCTCAATCCCCGGGACTGCGACCTACGAGCAGTACTTC.

The sample holds one count of this clone. One end of the junction is discordant with germline, which a read error may explain. The genes are TRBV11-3 and TRBJ1-1; TRBD1 agrees at 8 bases. This CDR3 has 11 residues. Looked up from germline, CDR1 is SGHNT and CDR2 is YENEEA. The CDR3 loop is CASSAQGDMSF. The CDR3 bases are TGTGCCAGCAGCGCACAGGGGGATATGTCCTTT.

CDR3 nucleotides: TGTGCCTGGAGTGTACTGACTAGCCCGCCAAATGAGCAGTTCTTC. The encoded protein is CAWSVLTSPPNEQFF. The chain recombines TRBV30 with TRBJ2-1; TRBD2 matches 7 bases. The CDR3 extends over 15 amino acids. Germline assignment: CDR1 GTSNPN and CDR2 SVGIG (reference sequence). With V trimmed by 0 bases and J by 7 bases, 9 bases remained unmatched.

The rearrangement uses TRBV29-1 and TRBJ1-2; 7 bases map to TRBD1. The J segment lost 0 bases and the V segment lost 7 bases, leaving 5 bases of the junction unmatched. Germline assignment: CDR1 SQVTM and CDR2 ANQGSEA. The CDR3 is made up of 13 amino acids. In DNA, the CDR3 is TGCAGCGCTGGGGACAGATCTAACTATGGCTACACCTTC. Encoded protein: CSAGDRSNYGYTF.

This clone was seen a handful of times. The gene calls are TRBV6-6 and TRBJ2-7; TRBD1 is a possible D gene (5 bases). V gave up 4 bases and J gave up 3 bases, with 19 bases separating them. Germline CDR1 reads MNHNY; CDR2 reads SVGAGI (reference sequence). This CDR3 region has 16 residues. CDR3 DNA: TGTGCCAGCAGTTCCTTTACCCCGGACACTATCTACGAGCAGTACTTC. It translates to CASSSFTPDTIYEQYF.

J is TRBJ2-1 and V is TRBV2, with TRBD2 matching over 15 bases. Germline V gives CDR1 SNHLY, CDR2 FYNNEI. J lost 6 bases, V lost 1 base, and 4 bases had no gene match. The CDR3 contains 17 residues. As DNA, the CDR3 is TGTGCCAGCAGTGAAGACAGGACTAGCGGGAGGGGCAATGAGCAGTTCTTC. It codes for CASSEDRTSGRGNEQFF. The full variable domain, its missing parts supplied by reference TRBV2 and TRBJ2-1, is EPEVTQTPSHQVTQMGQEVILRCVPISNHLYFYWYRQILGQKVEFLVSFYNNEISEKSEIFDDQFSVERPDGSNFTLKIRSTKLEDSAMYFCASSEDRTSGRGNEQFFGPGTRLTVL.

The chain uses TRBV6-1 and TRBJ1-5; D gene unclear. V lost 1 base and J lost 6, with 7 bases in between. Looked up from germline, CDR1 is MNHNS and CDR2 is SASEGT. This CDR3 is 13 amino acids long. The CDR3 DNA follows: TGTGCCAGCAGTGAAGGCAGCGGTCAGCCCCAGCATTTT. Encoded protein: CASSEGSGQPQHF.

This chain links TRBV6-1 with TRBJ1-2; the match to TRBD1 covers 10 bases. The CDR3 runs 15 residues. The V segment lost 8 bases and the J segment 1 base; nucleotides outside the gene matches: 7. Germline assignment: CDR1 MNHNS and CDR2 SASEGT. The CDR3 loop is CASRPWTGGNYGYTF. The CDR3 coding sequence is TGTGCCAGCCGGCCCTGGACAGGGGGTAACTATGGCTACACCTTC.

CDR3 DNA sequence: TGTGCCTGGAGGCTCAGGGGTTTGAACACTGAAGCTTTCTTT. As protein: CAWRLRGLNTEAFF. The chain has TRBV30 and TRBJ1-1; D perhaps matches TRBD1 (6 bases). Germline CDR1 GTSNPN, CDR2 SVGIG (reference sequence). CDR3 length: 14 residues. Trimming shortened V by 3 bases and J by 0 bases, and 11 bases separated the two germline ends.

The chain employs TRBV19 and TRBJ2-5, with 8 bases matching TRBD1. V shed 5 bases and J 6 bases; nucleotides not matched to a gene: 5. CDR1 and CDR2 (germline): LNHDA, SQIVND (reference sequence). The CDR3 has 13 residues. The CDR3 coding sequence is TGTGCCAGTAGTGCGGACAGGGTAAAGACCCAGTACTTC. Protein: CASSADRVKTQYF.

This rearrangement joins TRBV28 to TRBJ1-5; D is perhaps TRBD1 (6 bases). CDR1 is MDHEN, CDR2 SYDVKM, per germline. Trimming took off 5 bases at V and 5 bases at J, with 16 bases between the two ends. The CDR3 contains 15 residues. The CDR3 is CASSLLWGPDQPQHF. The DNA for the CDR3 is TGTGCCAGCAGTCTTTTGTGGGGGCCGGATCAGCCCCAGCATTTT.